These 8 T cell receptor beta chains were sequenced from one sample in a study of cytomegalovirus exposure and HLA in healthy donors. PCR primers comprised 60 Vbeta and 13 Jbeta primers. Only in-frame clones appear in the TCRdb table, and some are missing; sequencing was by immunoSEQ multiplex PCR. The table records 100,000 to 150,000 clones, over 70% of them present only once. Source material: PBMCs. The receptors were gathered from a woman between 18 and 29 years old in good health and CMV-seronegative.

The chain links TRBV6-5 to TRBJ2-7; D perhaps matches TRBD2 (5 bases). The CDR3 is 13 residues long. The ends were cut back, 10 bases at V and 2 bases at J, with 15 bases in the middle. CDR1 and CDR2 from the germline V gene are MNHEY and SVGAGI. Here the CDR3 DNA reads TGTGCCACTCGGCGGGCGGAGGCCTACGAGCAGTACTTC. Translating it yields CATRRAEAYEQYF.

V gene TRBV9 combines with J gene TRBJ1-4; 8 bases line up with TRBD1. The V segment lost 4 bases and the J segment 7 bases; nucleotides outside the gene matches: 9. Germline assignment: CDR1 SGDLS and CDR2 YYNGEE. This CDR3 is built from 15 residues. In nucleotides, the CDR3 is TGTGCCAGCAGCCCCTGGACAGGGACGGGTGAAAAACTGTTTTTT. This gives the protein CASSPWTGTGEKLFF.

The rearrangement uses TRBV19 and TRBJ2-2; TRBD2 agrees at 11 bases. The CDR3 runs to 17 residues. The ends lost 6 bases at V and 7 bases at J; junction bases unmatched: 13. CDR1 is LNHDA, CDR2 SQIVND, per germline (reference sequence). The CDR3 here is CASSSLFSGRANGELFF. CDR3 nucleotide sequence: TGTGCCAGTAGCTCCCTTTTTAGCGGGAGGGCCAACGGGGAGCTGTTTTTT.

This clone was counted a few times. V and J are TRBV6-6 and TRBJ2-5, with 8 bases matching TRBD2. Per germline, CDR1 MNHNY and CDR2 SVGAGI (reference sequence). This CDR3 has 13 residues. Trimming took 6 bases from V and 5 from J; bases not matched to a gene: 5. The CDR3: CASSREGRETQYF. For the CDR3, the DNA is TGTGCCAGCAGCCGGGAGGGCAGGGAGACCCAGTACTTC.

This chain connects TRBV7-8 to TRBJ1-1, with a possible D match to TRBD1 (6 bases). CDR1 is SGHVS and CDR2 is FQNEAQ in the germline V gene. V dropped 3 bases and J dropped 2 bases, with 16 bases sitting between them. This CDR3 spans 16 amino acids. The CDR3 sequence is CASSFTGGRLNTEAFF. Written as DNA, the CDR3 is TGTGCCAGCAGCTTTACTGGGGGCCGTTTAAACACTGAAGCTTTCTTT.

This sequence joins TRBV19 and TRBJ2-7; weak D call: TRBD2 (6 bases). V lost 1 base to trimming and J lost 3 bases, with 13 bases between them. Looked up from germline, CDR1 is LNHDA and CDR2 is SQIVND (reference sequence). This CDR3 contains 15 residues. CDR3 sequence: CASSIAPGEIYEQYF. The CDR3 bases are TGTGCCAGTAGTATAGCCCCGGGGGAGATCTACGAGCAGTACTTC.

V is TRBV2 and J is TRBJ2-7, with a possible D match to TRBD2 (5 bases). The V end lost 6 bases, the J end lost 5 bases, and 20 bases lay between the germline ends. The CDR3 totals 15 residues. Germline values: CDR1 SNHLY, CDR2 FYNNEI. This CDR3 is CASRFATAGVNEQYF. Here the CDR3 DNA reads TGTGCCAGCAGGTTTGCCACGGCCGGGGTCAACGAGCAGTACTTC.

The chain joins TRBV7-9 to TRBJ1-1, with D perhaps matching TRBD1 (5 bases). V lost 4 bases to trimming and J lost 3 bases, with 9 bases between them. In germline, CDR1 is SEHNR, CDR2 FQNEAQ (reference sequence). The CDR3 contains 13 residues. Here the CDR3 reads CASSSDSDTEAFF. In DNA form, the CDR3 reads TGTGCCAGCAGCTCTGACAGTGACACTGAAGCTTTCTTT.